The rows below give T cell receptor beta chains drawn from one sample of a study of regulatory T cells in long-lasting Graves disease. TCRdb re-called the multiplex PCR reads through MiXCR, storing one row per CDR3 protein. Among about 290,000 distinct CDR3 sequences listed, 20% to 25% were seen once. The sequences come from peripheral blood mononuclear cells (PBMCs), collected when the disease was refractory, from a patient treated with antithyroid drugs. These receptors came from a female donor with Graves disease. The CDR3 runs from the conserved cysteine through the conserved F or W. Each record gives: V gene, clone size, J gene, D gene, CDR3 protein, CDR3 DNA. D genes are given only for firm matches. The size of a clone is reported for some rows only, either as once, few or many, or as a class for expanded clones.

V: TRBV19; size: -; J: TRBJ2-2; D: -; CDR3: CATQLVVSTGELFF; DNA: TGTGCCACCCAGCTCGTCGTTAGCACCGGGGAGCTGTTTTTT
V: TRBV3-1; size: few; J: TRBJ2-1; D: -; CDR3: CASEGTLGDEQFF; DNA: TGTGCCAGCGAGGGGACACTAGGCGATGAGCAGTTCTTC
V: TRBV20-1; size: few; J: TRBJ2-7; D: TRBD2; CDR3: CSASSAGASYEQYF; DNA: TGCAGTGCTAGTTCGGCGGGAGCCTCCTACGAACAGTACTTC
V: TRBV10-3; size: -; J: TRBJ2-1; D: TRBD2; CDR3: CAISDPGLAGGSNEQFF; DNA: TGTGCCATCAGTGATCCGGGACTAGCGGGAGGGAGCAATGAGCAGTTCTTC
V: TRBV6-1; size: many; J: TRBJ1-2; D: -; CDR3: CASSEGPRLYGYTF; DNA: TGTGCCAGCAGTGAGGGACCGAGACTTTATGGCTACACCTTC
V: TRBV12-3/TRBV12-4; size: few; J: TRBJ2-5; D: TRBD2; CDR3: CTSRAPPGGQETQYF; DNA: TGTACCAGCAGAGCCCCCCCGGGGGGCCAAGAGACCCAGTACTTC
V: TRBV3-1; size: many; J: TRBJ2-5; D: -; CDR3: CASSPKGQIGETQYF; DNA: TGTGCCAGCAGCCCTAAGGGCCAAATCGGCGAGACCCAGTACTTC
V: TRBV6-1; size: few; J: TRBJ2-6; D: -; CDR3: CASSDNRGTGANVLTF; DNA: TGTGCCAGCAGTGACAATAGGGGTACTGGGGCCAACGTCCTGACTTTC
V: TRBV29-1; size: -; J: TRBJ2-7; D: TRBD1; CDR3: CSVTRDREHEQYF; DNA: TGCAGCGTGACCCGGGACAGGGAGCACGAGCAGTACTTC
V: TRBV5-1; size: few; J: TRBJ1-1; D: -; CDR3: CASSSPPAGSTEAFF; DNA: TGCGCCAGCAGCTCGCCCCCCGCGGGGTCCACTGAAGCTTTCTTT
V: TRBV20-1; size: -; J: TRBJ2-5; D: TRBD2; CDR3: CSAILRRTGTSAETQYF; DNA: TGCAGTGCAATACTCCGCCGAACGGGGACTAGCGCAGAGACCCAGTACTTC
V: TRBV7-2; size: many; J: TRBJ2-5; D: TRBD1; CDR3: CASSTSGTVQETQYF; DNA: TGTGCCAGCAGCACCTCCGGGACAGTGCAAGAGACCCAGTACTTC
V: TRBV3-1; size: many; J: TRBJ2-7; D: -; CDR3: CASSLPGVYEQYF; DNA: TGTGCCAGCAGCCTCCCAGGGGTTTACGAGCAGTACTTC
V: TRBV6-2/TRBV6-3; size: -; J: TRBJ2-7; D: TRBD2; CDR3: CASSSSGRAHEQYF; DNA: TGTGCCAGCAGCTCGAGCGGGAGGGCCCACGAGCAGTACTTC
V: TRBV29-1; size: few; J: TRBJ2-7; D: TRBD1; CDR3: CSGGGTGLYEQYF; DNA: TGCAGTGGGGGGGGGACAGGGTTATACGAGCAGTACTTC
V: TRBV5-1; size: many; J: TRBJ2-7; D: -; CDR3: CASSSRDGYEQYF; DNA: TGTGCCAGCAGTTCCAGGGACGGATACGAGCAGTACTTC
V: TRBV28; size: many; J: TRBJ1-1; D: -; CDR3: CASRVYLTNTEAFF; DNA: TGTGCCTCTAGGGTTTACCTCACGAACACTGAAGCTTTCTTT
V: TRBV3-1; size: many; J: TRBJ2-6; D: -; CDR3: CASSQDYRRDSGANVLTF; DNA: TGTGCCAGCAGCCAAGATTATCGGCGCGACTCTGGGGCCAACGTCCTGACTTTC
V: TRBV6-5; size: few; J: TRBJ2-1; D: -; CDR3: CASSYVGPDEQFF; DNA: -
V: TRBV28; size: -; J: TRBJ2-7; D: -; CDR3: CASSLRWRTYEQYF; DNA: TGTGCCAGCAGTCTCAGGTGGCGCACCTACGAGCAGTACTTC
V: TRBV11-2; size: many; J: TRBJ1-6; D: -; CDR3: CASSLDPRDSPLHF; DNA: TGTGCCAGCAGCTTAGATCCTCGCGATTCACCCCTCCACTTT
V: TRBV6-1; size: -; J: TRBJ2-7; D: TRBD2; CDR3: CASRGAGGPGEQYF; DNA: TGTGCCAGCAGGGGAGCGGGAGGGCCGGGCGAGCAGTACTTC
V: TRBV5-4; size: -; J: TRBJ2-6; D: -; CDR3: CASSPESGANVLTF; DNA: TGTGCCAGCAGCCCGGAGTCTGGGGCCAACGTCCTGACTTTC
V: TRBV10-3; size: few; J: TRBJ2-7; D: -; CDR3: CAISEGLATYEQYF; DNA: TGTGCCATCAGTGAGGGGCTAGCGACCTACGAGCAGTACTTC
V: TRBV2; size: many; J: TRBJ2-2; D: -; CDR3: CASSESGELFF; DNA: TGTGCCAGCAGTGAAAGCGGGGAGCTGTTTTTT
V: TRBV7-2; size: -; J: TRBJ1-5; D: -; CDR3: CASSSRIPPYSNQPQHF; DNA: TGTGCCAGCAGCTCTAGGATTCCCCCTTATAGCAATCAGCCCCAGCATTTT
V: TRBV5-5; size: -; J: TRBJ1-5; D: -; CDR3: CASSLGHPSRSNQPQHF; DNA: TGTGCCAGCAGCTTGGGACACCCATCCCGTAGCAATCAGCCCCAGCATTTT
V: TRBV12-3/TRBV12-4; size: many; J: TRBJ1-1; D: TRBD1; CDR3: CASSLDPQGMNTEAFF; DNA: TGTGCCAGCAGTTTAGATCCACAGGGGATGAACACTGAAGCTTTCTTT
V: TRBV20-1; size: many; J: TRBJ2-5; D: TRBD2; CDR3: CSAYDPGLADQETQYF; DNA: TGCAGTGCTTATGATCCGGGACTAGCGGACCAAGAGACCCAGTACTTC
V: TRBV7-2; size: many; J: TRBJ1-2; D: TRBD1; CDR3: CASSLGAQGINGYTF; DNA: TGTGCCAGCAGCTTAGGAGCACAGGGGATTAATGGCTACACCTTC
V: TRBV20-1; size: many; J: TRBJ2-7; D: TRBD1; CDR3: CSATDRVKEQYF; DNA: TGCAGTGCTACTGACAGGGTCAAAGAGCAGTACTTC
V: TRBV28; size: -; J: TRBJ1-2; D: -; CDR3: CASSLSVRRSYGYTF; DNA: TGTGCCAGCAGTTTATCAGTCAGGCGATCCTATGGCTACACCTTC
V: TRBV6-1; size: few; J: TRBJ2-2; D: TRBD2; CDR3: CASSGSGRAATGELFF; DNA: TGTGCCAGCAGCGGTAGCGGGAGGGCAGCTACCGGGGAGCTGTTTTTT
V: TRBV27; size: -; J: TRBJ2-7; D: TRBD1; CDR3: CACRRQGLSYEQYF; DNA: TGTGCCTGCAGAAGACAGGGGTTGAGCTACGAGCAGTACTTC
V: TRBV5-6; size: many; J: TRBJ2-2; D: -; CDR3: CASKDTNTGELFF; DNA: TGTGCCAGCAAGGACACCAACACCGGGGAGCTGTTTTTT
V: TRBV12-3/TRBV12-4; size: many; J: TRBJ2-7; D: -; CDR3: CASSPGRRLDYEQYF; DNA: TGTGCCAGCAGCCCCGGACGAAGATTAGACTACGAGCAGTACTTC
V: TRBV29-1; size: -; J: TRBJ1-2; D: TRBD1; CDR3: CSVADRGDYGYTF; DNA: TGCAGCGTCGCGGACAGGGGCGACTATGGCTACACCTTC
V: TRBV5-6; size: -; J: TRBJ2-5; D: -; CDR3: CASSFVLRGVETQYF; DNA: TGTGCCAGCAGCTTTGTTTTGAGAGGAGTGGAGACCCAGTACTTC
V: TRBV12-5; size: few; J: TRBJ2-7; D: -; CDR3: CASGYYRKYEQYF; DNA: TGTGCTAGTGGCTACTACCGGAAATACGAGCAGTACTTC
V: TRBV11-2; size: many; J: TRBJ2-7; D: -; CDR3: CASSAAGYYEQYF; DNA: TGTGCCAGCAGCGCAGCGGGCTACTACGAGCAGTACTTC
V: TRBV4-1; size: -; J: TRBJ1-6; D: -; CDR3: CASSPRDTDNSPLHF; DNA: TGCGCCAGCAGCCCCCGGGACACCGATAATTCACCCCTCCACTTT
V: TRBV6-1; size: few; J: TRBJ1-1; D: -; CDR3: CASRATGRGTEAFF; DNA: TGTGCCAGCAGAGCCACCGGGAGGGGAACTGAAGCTTTCTTT
V: TRBV6-2/TRBV6-3; size: few; J: TRBJ1-1; D: -; CDR3: CASRYGANMNTEAFF; DNA: TGTGCCAGCAGGTACGGGGCGAACATGAACACTGAAGCTTTCTTT
V: TRBV20-1; size: -; J: TRBJ2-7; D: -; CDR3: CSARVVPGNEQYF; DNA: TGCAGTGCTAGAGTGGTCCCAGGGAACGAGCAGTACTTC
V: TRBV11-2; size: many; J: TRBJ2-2; D: -; CDR3: CASKNRGGTGELFF; DNA: TGTGCCAGCAAAAACAGGGGAGGCACCGGGGAGCTGTTTTTT
V: TRBV4-3; size: -; J: TRBJ1-1; D: -; CDR3: CASSQDSRNTEAFF; DNA: TGCGCCAGCAGCCAGGACAGCCGCAACACTGAAGCTTTCTTT
V: TRBV6-5; size: many; J: TRBJ1-1; D: -; CDR3: CASSYDRIEAFF; DNA: TGTGCCAGCAGTTACGACAGGATAGAAGCTTTCTTT
V: TRBV7-8; size: -; J: TRBJ2-6; D: TRBD2; CDR3: CASSLAGDPGANVLTF; DNA: TGTGCCAGCAGCCTAGCGGGAGACCCTGGGGCCAACGTCCTGACTTTC
V: TRBV6-1; size: many; J: TRBJ2-7; D: TRBD1; CDR3: CASRGTGPPGEQYF; DNA: TGTGCCAGCCGAGGGACAGGGCCCCCCGGCGAGCAGTACTTC
V: TRBV3-1; size: -; J: TRBJ2-5; D: -; CDR3: CASSQDQGERGTQYF; DNA: TGTGCCAGCAGCCAAGATCAAGGGGAACGCGGGACCCAGTACTTC
V: TRBV28; size: -; J: TRBJ2-1; D: TRBD2; CDR3: CASSFYGLAEHNEQFF; DNA: TGTGCCAGCAGTTTCTACGGACTAGCGGAGCACAATGAGCAGTTCTTC
V: TRBV24-1; size: few; J: TRBJ2-5; D: -; CDR3: CATSRGTEETQYF; DNA: TGTGCCACCAGTCGGGGGACAGAAGAGACCCAGTACTTC
V: TRBV5-1; size: few; J: TRBJ1-1; D: TRBD1; CDR3: CASSLGTGFVGTEAFF; DNA: TGCGCCAGCAGCTTGGGGACAGGGTTCGTGGGCACTGAAGCTTTCTTT
V: TRBV20-1; size: few; J: TRBJ2-7; D: TRBD2; CDR3: CSARDGSGGAARGLYEQYF; DNA: TGCAGTGCTAGAGATGGTTCGGGAGGGGCCGCGAGGGGATTGTACGAGCAGTACTTC